The table lists the clone carrying this TCR beta chain with a few counts. Its antigen is not known. The sample comes from a study of T cell responses to AZD1222 COVID-19 vaccine. Study-wide findings and caveats: No day 14 peak samples; only post-peak repertoires were characterized.

Sequenced by immunoSEQ multiplex PCR; TCRdb stores in-frame clones only, minus some. The data show more than 85,000 clones, around 87% seen once. This specimen consisted of peripheral blood, obtained on day 0 of AZD1222 vaccination. The sequence was collected from an adult in good health.

The DNA of the CDR3 is TGTGCCAGCATGAGGACGTCGGATGAAAAACTGTTTTTT. This encodes CASMRTSDEKLFF. The chain combines TRBV2 with TRBJ1-4; D gene unclear. CDR3 length: 13 amino acids. Germline V gene sequence: CDR1 SNHLY, CDR2 FYNNEI. Trimming took off 7 bases at V and 6 bases at J, with 12 bases between the two ends. The whole variable domain, remainder taken from reference TRBV2 and TRBJ1-4, is EPEVTQTPSHQVTQMGQEVILRCVPISNHLYFYWYRQILGQKVEFLVSFYNNEISEKSEIFDDQFSVERPDGSNFTLKIRSTKLEDSAMYFCASMRTSDEKLFFGSGTQLSVL.